A single sample is the source of the 2 T cell receptor beta chains below, sequenced in a study of shared T cell receptors in the human thymus. Measured with immunoSEQ multiplex PCR; TCRdb has only the in-frame clones, and not every one. The table lists hundreds of thousands of clones, about 90% of them singletons. The sample was also reused in another study, on human thymus T cells.

The source material was thymocytes. The source of these receptors is a boy under three years old with a congenital heart defect.

This chain connects TRBV28 to TRBJ2-2, with no clear D. V was clipped by 3 bases and J by 0 bases, with 8 bases between them. In germline, CDR1 is MDHEN, CDR2 SYDVKM. CDR3 length: 15 residues. The CDR3 DNA reads TGTGCCAGCAGTTTTAGTTCACCGAACACCGGGGAGCTGTTTTTT. This gives the protein CASSFSSPNTGELFF.

J is TRBJ1-1 and V is TRBV4-3, with 9 positions matching TRBD1. This CDR3 has 17 residues. V shed 3 bases, J shed 5 bases, and the junction held 13 bases outside the gene matches. CDR1 LGHNA and CDR2 YSLEER come from the germline V gene. The CDR3 protein is CASSQTGDREARTEAFF. The CDR3, as DNA: TGCGCCAGCAGCCAGACGGGGGACAGGGAGGCGAGAACTGAAGCTTTCTTT.